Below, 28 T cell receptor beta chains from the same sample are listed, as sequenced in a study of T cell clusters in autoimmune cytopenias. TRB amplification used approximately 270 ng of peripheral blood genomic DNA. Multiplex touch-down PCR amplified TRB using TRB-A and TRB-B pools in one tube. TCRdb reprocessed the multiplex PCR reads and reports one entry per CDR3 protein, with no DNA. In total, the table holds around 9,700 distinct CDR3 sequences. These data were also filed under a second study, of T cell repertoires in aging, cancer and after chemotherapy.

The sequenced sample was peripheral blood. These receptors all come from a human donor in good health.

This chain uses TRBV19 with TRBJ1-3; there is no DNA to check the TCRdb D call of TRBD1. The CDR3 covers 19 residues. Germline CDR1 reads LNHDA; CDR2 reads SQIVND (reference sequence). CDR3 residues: CASTKAGTGGWGSGNTIYF.

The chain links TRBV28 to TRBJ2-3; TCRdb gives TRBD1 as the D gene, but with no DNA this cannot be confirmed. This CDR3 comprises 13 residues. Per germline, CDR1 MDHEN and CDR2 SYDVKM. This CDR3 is CASSRGGEDTQYF.

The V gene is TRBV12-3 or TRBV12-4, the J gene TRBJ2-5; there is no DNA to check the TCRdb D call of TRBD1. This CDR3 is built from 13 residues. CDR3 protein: CASSRGSQETQYF.

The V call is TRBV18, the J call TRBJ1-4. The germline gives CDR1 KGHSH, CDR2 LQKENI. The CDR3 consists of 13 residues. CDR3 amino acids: CASSQDENEKLFF.

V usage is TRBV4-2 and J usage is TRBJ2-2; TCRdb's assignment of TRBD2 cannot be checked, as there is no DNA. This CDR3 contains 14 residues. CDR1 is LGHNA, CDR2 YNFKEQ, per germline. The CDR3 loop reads CASSPLAGGGELFF.

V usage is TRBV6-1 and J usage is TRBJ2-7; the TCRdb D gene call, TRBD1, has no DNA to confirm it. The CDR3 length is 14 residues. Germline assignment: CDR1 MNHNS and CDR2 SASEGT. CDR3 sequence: CASSPRGSVYEQYF.

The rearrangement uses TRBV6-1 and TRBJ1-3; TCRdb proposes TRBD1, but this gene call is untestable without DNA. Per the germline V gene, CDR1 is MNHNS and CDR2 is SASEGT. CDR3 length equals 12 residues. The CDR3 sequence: CASGTGMNTIYF.

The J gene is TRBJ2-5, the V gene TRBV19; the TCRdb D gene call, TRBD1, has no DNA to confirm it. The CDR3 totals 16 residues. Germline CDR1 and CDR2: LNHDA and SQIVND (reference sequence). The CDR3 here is CASSILGGQGWETQYF.

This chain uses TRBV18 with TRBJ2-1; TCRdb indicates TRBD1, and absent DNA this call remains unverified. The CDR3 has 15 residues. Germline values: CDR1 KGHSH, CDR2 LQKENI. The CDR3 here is CASSPPGGAGNEQFF.

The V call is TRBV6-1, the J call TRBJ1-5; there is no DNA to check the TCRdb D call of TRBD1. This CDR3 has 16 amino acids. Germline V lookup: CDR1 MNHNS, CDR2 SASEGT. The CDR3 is CASSEGTGAPPLAQHF.

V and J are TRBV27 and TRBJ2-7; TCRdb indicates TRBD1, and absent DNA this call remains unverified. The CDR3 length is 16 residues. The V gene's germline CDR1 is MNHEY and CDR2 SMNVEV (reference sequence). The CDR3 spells CASSPRLQGAYYEQYF.

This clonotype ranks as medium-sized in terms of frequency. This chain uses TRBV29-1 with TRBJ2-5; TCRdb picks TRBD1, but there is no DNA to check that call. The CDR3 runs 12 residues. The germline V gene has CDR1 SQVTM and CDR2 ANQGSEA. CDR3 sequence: CSVQGARETQYF. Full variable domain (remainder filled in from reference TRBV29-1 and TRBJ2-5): SAVISQKPSRDICQRGTSLTIQCQVDSQVTMMFWYRQQPGQSLTLIATANQGSEATYESGFVIDKFPISRPNLTFSTLTVSNMSPEDSSIYLCSVQGARETQYFGPGTRLLVL.

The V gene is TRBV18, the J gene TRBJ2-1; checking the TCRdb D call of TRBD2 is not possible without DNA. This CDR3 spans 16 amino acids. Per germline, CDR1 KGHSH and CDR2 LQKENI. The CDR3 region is CASSPVRAGTAYEQFF.

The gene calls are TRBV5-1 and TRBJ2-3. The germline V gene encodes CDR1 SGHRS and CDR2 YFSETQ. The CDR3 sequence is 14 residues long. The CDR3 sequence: CASSLRAQTDTQYF.

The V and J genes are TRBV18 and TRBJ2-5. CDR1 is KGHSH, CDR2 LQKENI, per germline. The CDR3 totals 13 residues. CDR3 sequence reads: CASSLSIEETQYF.

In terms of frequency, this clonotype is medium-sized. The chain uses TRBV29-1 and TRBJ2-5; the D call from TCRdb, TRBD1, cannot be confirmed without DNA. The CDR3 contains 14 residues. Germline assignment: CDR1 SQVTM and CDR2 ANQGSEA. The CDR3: CSVEGPGREETQYF.

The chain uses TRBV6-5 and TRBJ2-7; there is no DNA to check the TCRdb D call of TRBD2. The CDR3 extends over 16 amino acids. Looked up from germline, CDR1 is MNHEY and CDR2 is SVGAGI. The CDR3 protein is CASSQPQEGGAREQYF.

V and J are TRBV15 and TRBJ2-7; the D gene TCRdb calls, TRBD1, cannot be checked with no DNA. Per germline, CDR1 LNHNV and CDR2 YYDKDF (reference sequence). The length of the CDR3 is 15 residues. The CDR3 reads CATSRARTASYEQYF.

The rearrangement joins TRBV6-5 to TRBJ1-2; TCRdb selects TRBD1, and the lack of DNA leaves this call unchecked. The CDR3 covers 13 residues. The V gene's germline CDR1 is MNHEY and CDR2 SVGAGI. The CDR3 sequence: CASSPREFYGYTF.

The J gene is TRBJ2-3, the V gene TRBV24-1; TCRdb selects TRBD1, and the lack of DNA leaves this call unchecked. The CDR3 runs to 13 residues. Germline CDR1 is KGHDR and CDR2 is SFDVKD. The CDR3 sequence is CATSGPGADTQYF.

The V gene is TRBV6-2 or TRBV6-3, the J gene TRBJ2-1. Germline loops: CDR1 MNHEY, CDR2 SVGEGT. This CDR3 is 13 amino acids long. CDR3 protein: CASSLDSYNEQFF.

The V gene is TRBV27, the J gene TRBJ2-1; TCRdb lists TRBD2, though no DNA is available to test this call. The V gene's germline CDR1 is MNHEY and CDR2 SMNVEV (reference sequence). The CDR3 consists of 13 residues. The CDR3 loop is CASSLGGDNEQFF.

The CDR3 reads CASSLSLWAEQYF. The V and J genes are TRBV19 and TRBJ2-7. The CDR3 length is 13 residues. Germline-derived CDR1 and CDR2 are LNHDA and SQIVND (reference sequence).

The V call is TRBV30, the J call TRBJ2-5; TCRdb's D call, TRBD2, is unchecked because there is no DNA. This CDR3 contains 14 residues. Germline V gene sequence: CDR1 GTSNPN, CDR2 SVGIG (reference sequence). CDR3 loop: CAWSVVGGAGTQYF. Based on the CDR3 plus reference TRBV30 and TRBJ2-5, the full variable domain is SQTIHQWPATLVQPVGSPLSLECTVEGTSNPNLYWYRQAAGRGLQLLFYSVGIGQISSEVPQNLSASRPQDRQFILSSKKLLLSDSGFYLCAWSVVGGAGTQYFGPGTRLLVL.

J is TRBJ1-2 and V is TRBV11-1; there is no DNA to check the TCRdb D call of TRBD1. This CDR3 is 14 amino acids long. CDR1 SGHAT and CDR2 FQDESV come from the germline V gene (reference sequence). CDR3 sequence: CASSPDRFLYGYTF.

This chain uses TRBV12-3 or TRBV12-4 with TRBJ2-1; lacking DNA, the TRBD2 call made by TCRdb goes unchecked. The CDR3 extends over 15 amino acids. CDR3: CASRFPSGGTNEQFF.

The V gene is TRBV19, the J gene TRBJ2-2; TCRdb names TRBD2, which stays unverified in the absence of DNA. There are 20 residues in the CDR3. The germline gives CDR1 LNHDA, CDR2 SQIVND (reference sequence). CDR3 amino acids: CASKIIARGLAGPNTGELFF. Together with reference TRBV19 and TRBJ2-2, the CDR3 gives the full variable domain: DGGITQSPKYLFRKEGQNVTLSCEQNLNHDAMYWYRQDPGQGLRLIYYSQIVNDFQKGDIAEGYSVSREKKESFPLTVTSAQKNPTAFYLCASKIIARGLAGPNTGELFFGEGSRLTVL.

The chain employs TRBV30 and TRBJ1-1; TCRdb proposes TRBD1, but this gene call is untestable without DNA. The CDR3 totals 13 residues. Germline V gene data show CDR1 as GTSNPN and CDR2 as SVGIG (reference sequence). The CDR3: CASIMTGNTEAFF.